This TCR beta chain emerged from a study of T cells in Graves' hyperthyroidism and ophthalmopathy. Study results and caveats: In validation, the model predicted ophthalmopathy. These predictions came a median 6.5 months before onset.

TCR beta CDR3 region amplification was performed from RNA transcripts. In the first-round RT-PCR of the TCR CDR3, the HTBI primer set was used. TCRdb fed the multiplex PCR reads into MiXCR, producing one record per CDR3 protein. The table includes around 690,000 distinct CDR3 sequences, roughly 20% detected once. This clonotype came up a few times. No antigen is known for it. A patient was excluded if there was uncontrolled infection, other autoimmune disease, pregnancy or lactation. Deletions cut 0 bases from V and 6 bases from J, with 11 bases between. The CDR3 covers 14 residues. Germline values: CDR1 MGHRA, CDR2 YSYEKL.

This chain uses TRBV4-1 with TRBJ2-5, with D unclear. The sample consisted of blood. This sequence originates from a man aged 25 to 40 with Graves' ophthalmopathy. CDR3 protein: CASSQEVALKTQYF. The CDR3, as DNA: TGCGCCAGCAGCCAAGAGGTGGCATTGAAGACCCAGTACTTC.